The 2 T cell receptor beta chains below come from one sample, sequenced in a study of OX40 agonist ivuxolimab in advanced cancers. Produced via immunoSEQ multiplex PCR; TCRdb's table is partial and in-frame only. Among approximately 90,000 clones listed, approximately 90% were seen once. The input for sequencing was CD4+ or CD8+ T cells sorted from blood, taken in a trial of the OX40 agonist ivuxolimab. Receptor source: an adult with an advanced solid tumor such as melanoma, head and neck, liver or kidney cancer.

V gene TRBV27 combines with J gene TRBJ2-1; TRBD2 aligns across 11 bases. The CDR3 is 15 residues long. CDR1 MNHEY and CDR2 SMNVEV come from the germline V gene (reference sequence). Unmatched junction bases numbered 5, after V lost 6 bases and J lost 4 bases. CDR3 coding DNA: TGTGCCAGCAGGAGGGGACTAGCGGATTACAATGAGCAGTTCTTC. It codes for CASRRGLADYNEQFF.

The CDR3 spells CASSPTGQDLYEQYF. The CDR3 DNA reads as TGTGCCAGCAGTCCGACAGGGCAGGATCTCTACGAGCAGTACTTC. This chain uses TRBV27 with TRBJ2-7; 7 nucleotides align to TRBD1. The CDR3 contains 15 residues. The germline V gene has CDR1 MNHEY and CDR2 SMNVEV (reference sequence). V shed 5 bases, J shed 3 bases, and the junction held 10 bases outside the gene matches.